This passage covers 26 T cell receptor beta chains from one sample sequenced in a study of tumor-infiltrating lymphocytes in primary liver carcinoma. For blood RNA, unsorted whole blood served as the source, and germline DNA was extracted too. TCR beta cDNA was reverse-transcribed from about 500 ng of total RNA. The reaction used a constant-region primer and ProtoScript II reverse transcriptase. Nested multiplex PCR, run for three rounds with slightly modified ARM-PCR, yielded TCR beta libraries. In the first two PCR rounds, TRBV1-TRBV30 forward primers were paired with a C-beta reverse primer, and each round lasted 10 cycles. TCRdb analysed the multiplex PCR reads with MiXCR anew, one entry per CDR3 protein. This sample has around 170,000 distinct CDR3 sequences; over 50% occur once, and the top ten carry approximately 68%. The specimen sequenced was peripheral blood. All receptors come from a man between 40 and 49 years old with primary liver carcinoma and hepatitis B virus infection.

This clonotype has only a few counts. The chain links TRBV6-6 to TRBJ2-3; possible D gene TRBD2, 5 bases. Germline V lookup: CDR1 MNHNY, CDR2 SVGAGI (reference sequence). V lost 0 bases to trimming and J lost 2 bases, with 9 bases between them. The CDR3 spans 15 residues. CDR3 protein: CASSYSRASTDTQYF. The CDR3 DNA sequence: TGTGCCAGCAGTTACTCGAGGGCCTCCACAGATACGCAGTATTTT.

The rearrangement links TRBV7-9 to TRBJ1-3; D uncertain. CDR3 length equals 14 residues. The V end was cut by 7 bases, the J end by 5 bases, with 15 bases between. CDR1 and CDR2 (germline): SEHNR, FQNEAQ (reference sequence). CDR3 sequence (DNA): TGTGCCAGCAATTCCGGACGAGAACGAAACACCATATATTTT. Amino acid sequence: CASNSGRERNTIYF.

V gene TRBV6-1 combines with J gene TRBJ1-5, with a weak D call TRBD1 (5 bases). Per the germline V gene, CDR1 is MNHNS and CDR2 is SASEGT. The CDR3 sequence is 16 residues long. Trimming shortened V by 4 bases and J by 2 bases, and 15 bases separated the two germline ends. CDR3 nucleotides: TGTGCCAGCAGTGGGGGCAGTTTCGAAGGCAATCAGCCCCAGCATTTT. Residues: CASSGGSFEGNQPQHF.

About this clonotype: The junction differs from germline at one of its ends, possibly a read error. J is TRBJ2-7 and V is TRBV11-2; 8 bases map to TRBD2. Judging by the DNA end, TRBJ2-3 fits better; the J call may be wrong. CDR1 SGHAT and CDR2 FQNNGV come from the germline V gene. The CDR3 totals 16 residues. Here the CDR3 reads CASSDPSGSGEDTQYF. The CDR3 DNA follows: TGTGCCAGCAGCGACCCTAGTGGTAGCGGGGAAGATACCCAGTATTTT.

Here the CDR3 DNA reads TGTGCCAGCAGCTTTGACCCGGGACAGACCTACGAGCAGTACTTC. Translated, it gives CASSFDPGQTYEQYF. The V gene is TRBV7-9, the J gene TRBJ2-7; 7 bases are a match to TRBD1. The V gene's germline CDR1 is SEHNR and CDR2 FQNEAQ (reference sequence). After removal of 3 bases from V and 2 bases from J, the junction contained 7 bases not matched to a gene. The CDR3 length is 15 residues.

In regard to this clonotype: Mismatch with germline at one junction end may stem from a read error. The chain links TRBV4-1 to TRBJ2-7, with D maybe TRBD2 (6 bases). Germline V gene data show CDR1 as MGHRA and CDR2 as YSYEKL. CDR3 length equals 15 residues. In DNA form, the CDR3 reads TGCGCCAGCAGCCAAGCCTCTACCGGGAGCTACGTGCAGTACTTC. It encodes CASSQASTGSYVQYF.

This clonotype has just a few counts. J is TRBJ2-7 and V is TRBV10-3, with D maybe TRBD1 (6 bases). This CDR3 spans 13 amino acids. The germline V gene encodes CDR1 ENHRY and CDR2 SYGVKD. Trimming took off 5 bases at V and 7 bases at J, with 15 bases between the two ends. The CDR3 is CAISPDSPLEQYF. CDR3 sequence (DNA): TGTGCCATCAGTCCGGACAGCCCCCTGGAGCAGTACTTC.

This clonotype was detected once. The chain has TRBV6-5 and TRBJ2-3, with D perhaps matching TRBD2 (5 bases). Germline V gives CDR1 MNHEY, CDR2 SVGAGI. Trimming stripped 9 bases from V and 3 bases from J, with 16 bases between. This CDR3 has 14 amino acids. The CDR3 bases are TGTGCCAGTGGACTCCCCCCGGAGACAGATACGCAGTATTTT. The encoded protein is CASGLPPETDTQYF.

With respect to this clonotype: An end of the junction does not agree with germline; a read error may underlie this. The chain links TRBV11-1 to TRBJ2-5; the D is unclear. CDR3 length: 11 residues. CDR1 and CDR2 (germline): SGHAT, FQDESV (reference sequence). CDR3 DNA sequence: TGTGCCAACAGCTCGAGAGAGACACAGTACTTC. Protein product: CANSSRETQYF.

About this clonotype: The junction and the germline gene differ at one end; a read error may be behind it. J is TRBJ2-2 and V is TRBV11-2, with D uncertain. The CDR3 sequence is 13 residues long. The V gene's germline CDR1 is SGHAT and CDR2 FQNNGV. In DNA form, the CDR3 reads TGTGCCGGCAGCTTAGTGGTGGCCGTGGAGCTGTTTTTT. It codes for CAGSLVVAVELFF.

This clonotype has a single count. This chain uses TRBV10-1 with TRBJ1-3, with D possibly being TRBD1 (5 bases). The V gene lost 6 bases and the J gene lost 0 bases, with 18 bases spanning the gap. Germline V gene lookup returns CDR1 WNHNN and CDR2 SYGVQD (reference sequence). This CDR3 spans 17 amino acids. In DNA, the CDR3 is TGCGCCAGCAGGCGACGGGAGCGGGGGAACTCTGGAAACACCATATATTTT. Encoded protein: CASRRRERGNSGNTIYF.

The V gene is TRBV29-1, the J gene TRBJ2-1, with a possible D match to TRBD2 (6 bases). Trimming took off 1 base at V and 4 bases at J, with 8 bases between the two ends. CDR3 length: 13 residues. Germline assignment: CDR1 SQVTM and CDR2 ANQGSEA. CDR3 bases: TGCAGCGTTGAAGGGGGGAGGTACAATGAGCAGTTCTTC. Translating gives CSVEGGRYNEQFF.

This chain's CDR3 is CAWSVYFRGQGGTGELFF. As DNA, the CDR3 is TGTGCCTGGAGTGTTTATTTCCGGGGACAGGGTGGCACCGGGGAGCTGTTTTTT. V and J are TRBV30 and TRBJ2-2; 9 bases line up with TRBD1. The CDR3 has 18 amino acids. The V segment lost 0 bases and the J segment 4 bases; nucleotides outside the gene matches: 12. Germline V gene data show CDR1 as GTSNPN and CDR2 as SVGIG (reference sequence). Looking up the rest from reference TRBV30 and TRBJ2-2 gives the full variable domain: SQTIHQWPATLVQPVGSPLSLECTVEGTSNPNLYWYRQAAGRGLQLLFYSVGIGQISSEVPQNLSASRPQDRQFILSSKKLLLSDSGFYLCAWSVYFRGQGGTGELFFGEGSRLTVL.

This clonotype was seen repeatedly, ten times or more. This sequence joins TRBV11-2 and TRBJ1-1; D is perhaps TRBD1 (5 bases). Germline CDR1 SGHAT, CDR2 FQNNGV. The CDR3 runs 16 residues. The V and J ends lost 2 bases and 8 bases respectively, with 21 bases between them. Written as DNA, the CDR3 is TGTGCCAGCAGCTTACCCCCGGGGACCCCCATGTCCGAAGCTTTCTTT. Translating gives CASSLPPGTPMSEAFF.

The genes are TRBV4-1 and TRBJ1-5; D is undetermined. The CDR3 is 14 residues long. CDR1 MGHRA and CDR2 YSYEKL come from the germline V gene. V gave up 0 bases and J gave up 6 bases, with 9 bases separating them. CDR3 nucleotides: TGCGCCAGCAGCCAAGAGGTCGGGATTCAGCCCCAGCATTTT. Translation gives CASSQEVGIQPQHF.

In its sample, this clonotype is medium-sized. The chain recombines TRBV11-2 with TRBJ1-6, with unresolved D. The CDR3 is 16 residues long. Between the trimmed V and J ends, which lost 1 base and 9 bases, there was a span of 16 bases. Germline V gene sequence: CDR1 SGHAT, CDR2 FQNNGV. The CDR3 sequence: CASSLGVSGEGSPLHF. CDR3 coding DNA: TGTGCCAGCAGCTTAGGGGTCTCTGGAGAAGGTTCACCCCTCCACTTT.

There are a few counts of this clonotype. The CDR3 protein is CSVGRRGPGNTIYF. CDR3 DNA sequence: TGCAGCGTTGGAAGAAGGGGGCCTGGAAACACCATATATTTT. This chain connects TRBV29-1 to TRBJ1-3, with 7 bases matching TRBD1. The length of the CDR3 is 14 residues. Losses at the gene ends were 4 bases for V and 2 bases for J; bases not matched to a gene: 5. The germline V gene encodes CDR1 SQVTM and CDR2 ANQGSEA.

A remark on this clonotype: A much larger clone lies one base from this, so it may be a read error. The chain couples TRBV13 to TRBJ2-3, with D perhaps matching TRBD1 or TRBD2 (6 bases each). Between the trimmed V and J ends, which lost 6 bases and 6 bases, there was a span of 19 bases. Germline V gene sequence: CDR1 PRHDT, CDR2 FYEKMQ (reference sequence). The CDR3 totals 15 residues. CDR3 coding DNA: TGTGCCAGCAGTCCCCCCGGGGGCATGGGGGATACGCAGTATTTT. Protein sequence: CASSPPGGMGDTQYF.

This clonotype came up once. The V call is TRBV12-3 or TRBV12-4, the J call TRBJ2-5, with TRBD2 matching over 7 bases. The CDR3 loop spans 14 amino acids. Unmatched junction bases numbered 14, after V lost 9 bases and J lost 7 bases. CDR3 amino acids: CASRWGGTKVTQYF. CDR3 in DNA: TGTGCCAGTCGCTGGGGCGGGACTAAGGTGACCCAGTACTTC.

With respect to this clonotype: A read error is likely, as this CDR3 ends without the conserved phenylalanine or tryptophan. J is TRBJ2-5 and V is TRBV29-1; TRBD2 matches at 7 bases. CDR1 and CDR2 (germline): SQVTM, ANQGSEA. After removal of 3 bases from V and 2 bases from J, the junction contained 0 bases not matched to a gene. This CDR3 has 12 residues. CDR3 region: CSVDGGQETQYV. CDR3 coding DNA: TGCAGCGTTGACGGGGGGCAAGAGACCCAGTACGTC.

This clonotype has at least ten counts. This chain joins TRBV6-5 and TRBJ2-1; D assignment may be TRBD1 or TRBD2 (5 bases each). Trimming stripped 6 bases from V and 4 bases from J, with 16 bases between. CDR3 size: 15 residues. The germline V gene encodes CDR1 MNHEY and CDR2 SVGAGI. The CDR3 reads CASRPARDRYNEQFF. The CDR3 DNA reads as TGTGCCAGCAGACCAGCCCGGGACCGATACAATGAGCAGTTCTTC.

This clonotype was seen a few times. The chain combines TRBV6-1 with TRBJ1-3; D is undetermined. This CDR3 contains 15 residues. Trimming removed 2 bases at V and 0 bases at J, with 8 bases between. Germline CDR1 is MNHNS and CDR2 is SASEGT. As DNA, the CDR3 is TGTGCCAGCAGTGAACTAACGTCCTCTGGAAACACCATATATTTT. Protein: CASSELTSSGNTIYF.

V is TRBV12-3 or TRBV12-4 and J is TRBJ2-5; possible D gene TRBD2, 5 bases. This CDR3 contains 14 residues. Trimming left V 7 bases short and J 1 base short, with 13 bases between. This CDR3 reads CASTMVDSQETQYF. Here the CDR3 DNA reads TGTGCCAGCACCATGGTGGACTCCCAAGAGACCCAGTACTTC.

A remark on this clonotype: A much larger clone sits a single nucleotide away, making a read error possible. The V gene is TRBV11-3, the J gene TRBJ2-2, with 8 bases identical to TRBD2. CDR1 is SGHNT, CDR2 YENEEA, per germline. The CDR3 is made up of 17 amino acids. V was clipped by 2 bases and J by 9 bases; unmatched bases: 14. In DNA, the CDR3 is TGTGCCAGCAGCTTAAGTGGTTGGACTAGCACGACCAGGGAGCTGTTTTTT. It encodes CASSLSGWTSTTRELFF.

The DNA for the CDR3 is TGTGCCAGCAGCTCCAGGGACGTCCACGAGCAGTACTTC. Translating gives CASSSRDVHEQYF. This chain joins TRBV6-6 and TRBJ2-7; D may be TRBD1 or TRBD2 (5 bases each). Germline-derived CDR1 and CDR2 are MNHNY and SVGAGI (reference sequence). CDR3 size: 13 residues. V was pared by 6 bases and J by 5 bases, with 14 bases between.

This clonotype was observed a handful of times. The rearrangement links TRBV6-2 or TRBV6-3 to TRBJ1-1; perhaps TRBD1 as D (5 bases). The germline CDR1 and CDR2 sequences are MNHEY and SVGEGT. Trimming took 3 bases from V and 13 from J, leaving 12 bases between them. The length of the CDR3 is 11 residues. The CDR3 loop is CASSYGGNGFF. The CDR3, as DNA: TGTGCCAGCAGTTATGGGGGAAACGGTTTCTTT.